The clone carrying this T cell receptor (beta chain) has just one count. Produced via immunoSEQ multiplex PCR; TCRdb's table is partial and in-frame only. This table has roughly 99,000 clones, approximately 90% appearing once. Germline V CDR1 and CDR2: MNHEY, SVGEGT. V dropped 5 bases and J dropped 8; count of bases not matched to a gene: 5. This CDR3 has 13 amino acids. The data derive from a study of T cell responses to AZD1222 COVID-19 vaccine. The TCR comes from an adult who received the AZD1222 COVID-19 vaccine. This specimen was peripheral blood, taken 28 days after the second AZD1222 dose. The chain carries TRBV6-2 or TRBV6-3 and TRBJ1-1, with 10 bases fitting TRBD1. CDR3 sequence reads: CASSRDRGREAFF. CDR3 DNA: TGTGCCAGCAGTCGGGACAGGGGTCGCGAAGCTTTCTTT.